The T cell receptor beta chain under discussion was sequenced for a study of T cell repertoires in MIS-A myocarditis. Data came from immunoSEQ multiplex PCR; TCRdb stores just in-frame clones and leaves some out. The table has 14,000 to 15,000 clones, around two thirds seen once. The CDR3 extends over 14 amino acids. Germline loops: CDR1 LGHDT, CDR2 YNNKEL (reference sequence). V lost 1 base to trimming and J lost 5 bases, with 9 bases between them. Only a few counts were recorded for this clone. This sequence was found in a man aged 18 to 35 with fulminant myocarditis from multisystem inflammatory syndrome in adults (MIS-A) after COVID-19. Source material: left ventricle heart tissue obtained at autopsy. The V call is TRBV3-1 (or the pseudogene TRBV3-2), the J call TRBJ1-5; no firm D call. CDR3 loop: CASSQAGPDQPQHF. DNA for the CDR3: TGTGCCAGCAGCCAAGCCGGCCCAGATCAGCCCCAGCATTTT.